The clone carrying this TCR beta chain was observed a few times. Authors' processing steps: Estimates of nucleated cell counts were drawn from the amplification of reference gene primers. TCRdb's table, derived via immunoSEQ multiplex PCR, lists solely in-frame clones and lacks some. The DNA was the basis for D and trimming; V, J and clone size are from that table. The sample carries some 180,000 clones, 84% recorded once. The record originates from a study of blood T cell repertoires in COVID-19. Study in general: From T cells, B-cell-depleted T cells, or PBMCs came the material, which was cDNA or gDNA.

Germline V gene lookup returns CDR1 LNHNV and CDR2 YYDKDF (reference sequence). This CDR3 has 15 amino acids. V gave up 0 bases and J gave up 9 bases, with 15 bases separating them. Participants spanned ages about 18 to 90 years and resided in some 22 US areas. Participant-given clinical history determined each cohort assignment. The chain couples TRBV15 to TRBJ1-5, with a possible D match to TRBD1 (5 bases). The sequenced sample was PBMCs or T cells enriched from blood (not recorded which). The TCR comes from a woman under 40 who had been exposed to COVID-19. The CDR3 region has the DNA TGTGCCACCAGCAGAGAACGTGCAGGGCGCGGGCCCCAGCATTTT. As protein: CATSRERAGRGPQHF.